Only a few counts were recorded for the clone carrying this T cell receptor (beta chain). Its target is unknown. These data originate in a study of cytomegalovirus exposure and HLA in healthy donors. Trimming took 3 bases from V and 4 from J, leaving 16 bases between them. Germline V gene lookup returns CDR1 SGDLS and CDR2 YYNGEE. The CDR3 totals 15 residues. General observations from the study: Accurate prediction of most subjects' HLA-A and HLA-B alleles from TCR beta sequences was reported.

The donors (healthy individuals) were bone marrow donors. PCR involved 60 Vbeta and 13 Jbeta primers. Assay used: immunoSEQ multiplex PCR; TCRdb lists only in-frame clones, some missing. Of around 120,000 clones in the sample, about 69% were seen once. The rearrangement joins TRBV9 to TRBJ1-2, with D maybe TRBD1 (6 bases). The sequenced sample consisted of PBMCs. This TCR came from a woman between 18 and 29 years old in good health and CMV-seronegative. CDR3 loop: CASSAKTDSLYGYTF. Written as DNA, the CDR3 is TGTGCCAGCAGCGCCAAAACGGACAGCCTCTATGGCTACACCTTC.